The rows below give T cell receptor beta chains drawn from one sample of a study of T cell changes during pregnancy in multiple sclerosis. Assay: immunoSEQ multiplex PCR; the TCRdb copy retains only in-frame clones and omits some. In the table there are roughly 85,000 clones, 90% to 95% of which are singletons. The sample in question was peripheral blood, obtained in the first trimester of pregnancy. Receptors originate from a female donor with multiple sclerosis, enrolled in a pregnancy study. CDR3s include the opening cysteine and the closing phenylalanine or tryptophan. Fields, in order: clone size, V gene, J gene, D gene, CDR3 DNA, CDR3 protein. D genes are given only for firm matches. Only part of the rows carry a size: once, few, many, or a class if the clone is expanded.

size: -
V: TRBV6-5
J: TRBJ1-2
D: TRBD1
DNA: TGTGCCAGCAGTTACGAGGGACAGATCTATGGCTACACCTTC
CDR3: CASSYEGQIYGYTF

size: -
V: TRBV27
J: TRBJ1-5
D: -
DNA: TGTGCCAGCAGTTTCGCGGGAAGGGCCAGCAATCAGCCCCAGCATTTT
CDR3: CASSFAGRASNQPQHF

size: -
V: TRBV28
J: TRBJ2-1
D: -
DNA: TGTGCCAGCAGTTTCCCTAGTTATGAGCAGTTCTTC
CDR3: CASSFPSYEQFF

size: -
V: TRBV6-5
J: TRBJ2-1
D: TRBD2
DNA: TGTGCCAGCAGTTCTACTAGCGGGAGAGCCTACAATGAGCAGTTCTTC
CDR3: CASSSTSGRAYNEQFF

size: -
V: TRBV6-1
J: TRBJ1-1
D: -
DNA: TGTGCCAGCAGTGATGAGGGGAGGGCTTTCTTT
CDR3: CASSDEGRAFF

size: -
V: TRBV28
J: TRBJ1-2
D: TRBD1
DNA: TGTGCCAGCAGTTTAATGGGGGACAGGGGGCTTGGCTACACCTTC
CDR3: CASSLMGDRGLGYTF

size: -
V: TRBV5-6
J: TRBJ2-5
D: -
DNA: TGTGCCAGCAGCCTCGGACAGCAAGAGACCCAGTACTTC
CDR3: CASSLGQQETQYF

size: -
V: TRBV6-5
J: TRBJ2-6
D: -
DNA: TGTGCCAGCAGTTACGAATGGCTCCCTGGGGCCAACGTCCTGACTTTC
CDR3: CASSYEWLPGANVLTF

size: -
V: TRBV27
J: TRBJ1-5
D: -
DNA: TGTGCCAGCAGTTTAGGGGGGGGCAATCAGCCCCAGCATTTT
CDR3: CASSLGGGNQPQHF

size: -
V: TRBV2
J: TRBJ1-5
D: TRBD1
DNA: TGTGCCAGCACCAGAGGGACAGGGAGCAATCAGCCCCAGCATTTT
CDR3: CASTRGTGSNQPQHF

size: once
V: TRBV27
J: TRBJ2-7
D: TRBD2
DNA: TGTGCCAGCAGTTTGCTAGCGGGAGGCGGATACGAGCAGTACTTC
CDR3: CASSLLAGGGYEQYF

size: -
V: TRBV27
J: TRBJ2-1
D: -
DNA: TGTGCCAGCAGCTTCAGCGAGGACAATGAGCAGTTCTTC
CDR3: CASSFSEDNEQFF

size: -
V: TRBV7-2
J: TRBJ2-3
D: TRBD2
DNA: TGTGCCAGCAGTATGACGGGACTAGCGGGTTATGGCACAGATACGCAGTATTTT
CDR3: CASSMTGLAGYGTDTQYF

size: -
V: TRBV29-1
J: TRBJ2-1
D: TRBD2
DNA: TGCAGCGTTTTCGTACTAGCGGTCAATGAGCAGTTCTTC
CDR3: CSVFVLAVNEQFF

size: -
V: TRBV19
J: TRBJ1-1
D: -
DNA: TGTGCCAGTAGTAAAACAGTGAACACTGAAGCTTTCTTT
CDR3: CASSKTVNTEAFF

size: -
V: TRBV27
J: TRBJ2-7
D: TRBD2
DNA: TGTGCCAGCAGTATGGTAGCGGGATACGAGCAGTACTTC
CDR3: CASSMVAGYEQYF

size: -
V: TRBV13
J: TRBJ1-1
D: TRBD1
DNA: TGTGCCAGCAGCCCCACGACAGGGGAGACTGAAGCTTTCTTT
CDR3: CASSPTTGETEAFF

size: -
V: TRBV18
J: TRBJ1-6
D: -
DNA: TGTGCCAGCTCACCGAGTGCCAGGGCATTGTATAATTCACCCCTCCACTTT
CDR3: CASSPSARALYNSPLHF

size: -
V: TRBV7-9
J: TRBJ1-2
D: TRBD1
DNA: TGTGCCAGCAGCACAAGACAGGGATATGGCTACACCTTC
CDR3: CASSTRQGYGYTF

size: -
V: TRBV29-1
J: TRBJ2-3
D: -
DNA: TGCAGCGTTGCCCGAAGTCTAGCGAGAAGCACAGATACGCAGTATTTT
CDR3: CSVARSLARSTDTQYF

size: -
V: TRBV25-1
J: TRBJ2-5
D: TRBD2
DNA: TGTGCCAGCAGTGGGCCGACTAGCGGGAGGTCAGAGACCCAGTACTTC
CDR3: CASSGPTSGRSETQYF

size: once
V: TRBV5-5
J: TRBJ2-7
D: TRBD2
DNA: TGTGCCAGCAGCCCAACAGCGGGGGCGAGCTCCTACGAGCAGTACTTC
CDR3: CASSPTAGASSYEQYF

size: -
V: TRBV13
J: TRBJ1-4
D: TRBD1
DNA: TGTGCCAGCAGCACACAGGGGGCGGGTGAAAAACTGTTTTTT
CDR3: CASSTQGAGEKLFF

size: once
V: TRBV6-5
J: TRBJ2-3
D: -
DNA: TGTGCCAGCAGTTACAGTGGGGGGTTTGGGGATACGCAGTATTTT
CDR3: CASSYSGGFGDTQYF

size: -
V: TRBV4-1
J: TRBJ2-5
D: TRBD2
DNA: TGCGCCAGCAGCCAAGACCCTAGCGGTGGGGAGACCCAGTACTTC
CDR3: CASSQDPSGGETQYF

size: -
V: TRBV27
J: TRBJ2-2
D: TRBD1
DNA: TGTGCCAGCAGACCGGGACAGGGCAGCCTCGGGGAGCTGTTTTTT
CDR3: CASRPGQGSLGELFF

size: -
V: TRBV27
J: TRBJ2-7
D: -
DNA: TGTGCCAGCAGTCGGCCCCTAATGGGCGGAGGCAGCTACGAGCAGTACTTC
CDR3: CASSRPLMGGGSYEQYF

size: -
V: TRBV6-1
J: TRBJ1-2
D: -
DNA: TGTGCCAGCAGTGAACGTCTTATGGGGGGGGAACCCTATGGCTACACCTTC
CDR3: CASSERLMGGEPYGYTF

size: -
V: TRBV7-6
J: TRBJ1-1
D: TRBD1
DNA: TGTGCCAGCAGCTATCAGACAGGGGAGGTCACTGAAGCTTTCTTT
CDR3: CASSYQTGEVTEAFF

size: once
V: TRBV28
J: TRBJ1-4
D: -
DNA: TGTGCCAGCAGTCCAGCGATGGGTAATGAAAAACTGTTTTTT
CDR3: CASSPAMGNEKLFF